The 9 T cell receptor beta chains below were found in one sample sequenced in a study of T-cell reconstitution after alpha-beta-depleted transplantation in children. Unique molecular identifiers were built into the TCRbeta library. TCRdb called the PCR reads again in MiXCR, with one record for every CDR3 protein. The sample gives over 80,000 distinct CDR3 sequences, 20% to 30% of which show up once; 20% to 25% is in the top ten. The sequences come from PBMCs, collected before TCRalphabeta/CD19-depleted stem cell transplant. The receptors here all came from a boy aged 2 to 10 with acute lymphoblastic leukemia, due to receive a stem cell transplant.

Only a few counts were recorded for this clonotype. CDR3 in amino acids: CAWSVKEWKFF. For the CDR3, the DNA is TGTGCCTGGAGTGTCAAAGAGTGGAAGTTCTTC. The J gene is TRBJ2-1, the V gene TRBV30; D gene ambiguous. The CDR3 length is 11 residues. V was pared by 0 bases and J by 14 bases, with 11 bases between. The germline gives CDR1 GTSNPN, CDR2 SVGIG (reference sequence). The whole variable domain, filled in from reference TRBV30 and TRBJ2-1, reads SQTIHQWPATLVQPVGSPLSLECTVEGTSNPNLYWYRQAAGRGLQLLFYSVGIGQISSEVPQNLSASRPQDRQFILSSKKLLLSDSGFYLCAWSVKEWKFFGPGTRLTVL.

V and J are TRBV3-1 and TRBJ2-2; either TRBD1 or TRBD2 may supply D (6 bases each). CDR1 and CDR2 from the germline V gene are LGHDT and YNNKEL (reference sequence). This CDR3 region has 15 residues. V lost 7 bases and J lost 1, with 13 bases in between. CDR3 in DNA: TGTGCCAGCACCAAGGGGGGAAAGAACACCGGGGAGCTGTTTTTT. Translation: CASTKGGKNTGELFF. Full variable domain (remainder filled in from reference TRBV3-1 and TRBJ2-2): DTAVSQTPKYLVTQMGNDKSIKCEQNLGHDTMYWYKQDSKKFLKIMFSYNNKELIINETVPNRFSPKSPDKAHLNLHINSLELGDSAVYFCASTKGGKNTGELFFGEGSRLTVL.

CDR3 nucleotides: TGTGCCAGCAGTTTCGGGGCGTCGGGCACTGAAGCTTTCTTT. Protein product: CASSFGASGTEAFF. This chain uses TRBV12-3 or TRBV12-4 with TRBJ1-1, with D possibly matching TRBD1 (5 bases). V lost 3 bases and J 4 bases, leaving 12 bases between the germline ends. The CDR3 consists of 14 residues.

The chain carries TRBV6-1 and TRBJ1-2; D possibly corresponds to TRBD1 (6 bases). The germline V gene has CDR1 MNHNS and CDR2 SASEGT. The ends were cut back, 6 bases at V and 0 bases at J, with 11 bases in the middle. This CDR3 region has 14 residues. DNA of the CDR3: TGTGCCAGCAGCAACCACAGGGCTAACTATGGCTACACCTTC. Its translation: CASSNHRANYGYTF.

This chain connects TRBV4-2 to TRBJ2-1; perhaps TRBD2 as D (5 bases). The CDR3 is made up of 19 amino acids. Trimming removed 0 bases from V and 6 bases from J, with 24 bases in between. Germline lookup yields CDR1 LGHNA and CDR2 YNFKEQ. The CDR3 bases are TGTGCCAGCAGCCAAGACCAGCGGAAAGATATACGAGGCGGCAATGAGCAGTTCTTC. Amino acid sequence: CASSQDQRKDIRGGNEQFF.

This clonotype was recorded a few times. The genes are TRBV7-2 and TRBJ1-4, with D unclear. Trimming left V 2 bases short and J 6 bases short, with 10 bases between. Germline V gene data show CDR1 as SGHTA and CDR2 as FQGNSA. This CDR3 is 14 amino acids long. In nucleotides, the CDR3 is TGTGCCAGCAGCTTAAGAGGGAGGGATGAAAAACTGTTTTTT. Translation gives CASSLRGRDEKLFF.

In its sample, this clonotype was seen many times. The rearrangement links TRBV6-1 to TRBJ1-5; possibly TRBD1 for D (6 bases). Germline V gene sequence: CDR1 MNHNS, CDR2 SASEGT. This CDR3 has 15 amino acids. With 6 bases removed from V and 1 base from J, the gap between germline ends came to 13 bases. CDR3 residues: CASRDTGYSNQPQHF. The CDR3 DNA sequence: TGTGCCAGCAGGGACACAGGGTACAGCAATCAGCCCCAGCATTTT.

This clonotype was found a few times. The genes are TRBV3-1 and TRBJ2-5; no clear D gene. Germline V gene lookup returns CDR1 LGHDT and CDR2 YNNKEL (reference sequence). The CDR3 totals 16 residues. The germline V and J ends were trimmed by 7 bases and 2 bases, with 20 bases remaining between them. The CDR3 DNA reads TGTGCCAGCACCCTATCGTGGCGCCAGGCACAAGAGACCCAGTACTTC. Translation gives CASTLSWRQAQETQYF.

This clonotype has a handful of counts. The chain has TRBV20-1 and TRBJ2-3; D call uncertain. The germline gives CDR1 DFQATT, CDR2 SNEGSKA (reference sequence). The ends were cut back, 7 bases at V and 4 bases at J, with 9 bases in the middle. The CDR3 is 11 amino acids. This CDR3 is CSVLRSDTQYF. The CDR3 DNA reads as TGCAGTGTTCTTCGGTCAGATACGCAGTATTTT.